A selection of T cell receptor beta chains follows, all from one sample in a study of blood T cell repertoires in COVID-19. Clones were read by immunoSEQ multiplex PCR, and TCRdb kept only the in-frame ones, dropping some. The sample comprises 200,000 to 250,000 clones, around 90% of which are singletons, and 0.83% rests with the top ten. Sequencing was carried out using peripheral blood. Every receptor here comes from a man aged 25 to 40 with COVID-19, enrolled during active disease. The CDR3 runs from the conserved cysteine through the conserved F or W. Each record gives: D gene, V gene, clone size, J gene, CDR3 DNA, CDR3 protein. The D gene is left open where the match is weak. Where a row states a size, it is once, few, many or the class of an expanded clone; other rows omit it.

d_gene: TRBD1
v_gene: TRBV10-3
abundance: NA
j_gene: TRBJ1-2
CDR3nt: TGTGCCATCAGTGAAACAGGGGGTGAGGACTATGGCTACACCTTC
CDR3aa: CAISETGGEDYGYTF

d_gene: NA
v_gene: TRBV19
abundance: NA
j_gene: TRBJ1-5
CDR3nt: TGTGCCAGTAGTCAGGACAGCGGACAGCCCCAGCATTTT
CDR3aa: CASSQDSGQPQHF

d_gene: TRBD1
v_gene: TRBV18
abundance: NA
j_gene: TRBJ1-2
CDR3nt: TGTGCCAGCTCACCCGGACAGGGGTTGGAGGGCTACACCTTC
CDR3aa: CASSPGQGLEGYTF

d_gene: NA
v_gene: TRBV9
abundance: NA
j_gene: TRBJ1-2
CDR3nt: TGTGCCAGCAGCGTAGACGGAGCCGGCTACACCTTC
CDR3aa: CASSVDGAGYTF

d_gene: NA
v_gene: TRBV5-1
abundance: NA
j_gene: TRBJ2-1
CDR3nt: TGCGCCAGCAGCTTGTGGGCTAGCGCTTACAATGAGCAGTTCTTC
CDR3aa: CASSLWASAYNEQFF

d_gene: NA
v_gene: TRBV5-1
abundance: NA
j_gene: TRBJ2-5
CDR3nt: TGCGCCAGCGGAGAAGAGACCCAGTACTTC
CDR3aa: CASGEETQYF

d_gene: NA
v_gene: TRBV10-1
abundance: NA
j_gene: TRBJ1-1
CDR3nt: TGCGCCAGCAGTGAGTCAATGGCAGGGGTGAACACTGAAGCTTTCTTT
CDR3aa: CASSESMAGVNTEAFF

d_gene: TRBD2
v_gene: TRBV7-9
abundance: NA
j_gene: TRBJ2-1
CDR3nt: TGTGCCAGCAGCCCTAGGACTAGCGGGGGTAGCTACAATGAGCAGTTCTTC
CDR3aa: CASSPRTSGGSYNEQFF

d_gene: NA
v_gene: TRBV10-3
abundance: NA
j_gene: TRBJ1-2
CDR3nt: TGTGCCATCAGGGCAGGGGAAGGCCATGGCTACACCTTC
CDR3aa: CAIRAGEGHGYTF

d_gene: NA
v_gene: TRBV7-9
abundance: NA
j_gene: TRBJ2-1
CDR3nt: TGTGCCAGCAGCTTTTCCGGGGCCTACAATGAGCAGTTCTTC
CDR3aa: CASSFSGAYNEQFF

d_gene: TRBD1
v_gene: TRBV9
abundance: NA
j_gene: TRBJ1-2
CDR3nt: TGTGCCAGCAGCGTCCATCCTCTAAGCACAAACCGGGACAGGGGTCAGCTTAACTATGGCTACACCTTC
CDR3aa: CASSVHPLSTNRDRGQLNYGYTF

d_gene: TRBD1
v_gene: TRBV6-4
abundance: NA
j_gene: TRBJ1-1
CDR3nt: TGTGCCAGCAGTGCACAGGGGACCACTGAAGCTTTCTTT
CDR3aa: CASSAQGTTEAFF

d_gene: TRBD2
v_gene: TRBV27
abundance: NA
j_gene: TRBJ2-2
CDR3nt: TGTGCCACTCAACGGGCTAGCGGGCACACCGGGGAGCTGTTTTTT
CDR3aa: CATQRASGHTGELFF

d_gene: TRBD1
v_gene: TRBV6-5
abundance: NA
j_gene: TRBJ1-2
CDR3nt: TGTGCCAGCAGCCTCACGACAGGGGCGGGCTATGGCTACACCTTC
CDR3aa: CASSLTTGAGYGYTF

d_gene: TRBD1
v_gene: TRBV27
abundance: NA
j_gene: TRBJ1-5
CDR3nt: TGTGCCAGCAGTCGGGCAGGGGGGAGTCAGCCCCAGCATTTT
CDR3aa: CASSRAGGSQPQHF

d_gene: TRBD1
v_gene: TRBV5-1
abundance: few
j_gene: TRBJ1-1
CDR3nt: TGCGCCAGCAGCTTTGGACAGGGGAACACTGAAGCTTTCTTT
CDR3aa: CASSFGQGNTEAFF

d_gene: TRBD2
v_gene: TRBV3-1/TRBV3-2
abundance: NA
j_gene: TRBJ2-3
CDR3nt: TGTGCCAGCAGCCTACTAGCGGGGAGAACAGATACGCAGTATTTT
CDR3aa: CASSLLAGRTDTQYF

d_gene: NA
v_gene: TRBV3-1/TRBV3-2
abundance: NA
j_gene: TRBJ1-2
CDR3nt: TGTGCCAGCAGCCCAGGGTTCCATGGCTACACCTTC
CDR3aa: CASSPGFHGYTF

d_gene: NA
v_gene: TRBV6-5
abundance: NA
j_gene: TRBJ2-7
CDR3nt: TGTGCCAGCAGGGCCCAGGGATTCTACGAGCAGTACTTC
CDR3aa: CASRAQGFYEQYF

d_gene: NA
v_gene: TRBV7-2
abundance: NA
j_gene: TRBJ1-3
CDR3nt: TGTGCCAGCAGCTACGGACTGCCCTCTGGAAACACCATATATTTT
CDR3aa: CASSYGLPSGNTIYF

d_gene: TRBD1
v_gene: TRBV7-9
abundance: NA
j_gene: TRBJ1-6
CDR3nt: TGTGCCAGCAGCCCACCCCGGGGACAGGGGGGGAATTCACCCCTCCACTTT
CDR3aa: CASSPPRGQGGNSPLHF

d_gene: TRBD1
v_gene: TRBV29-1
abundance: NA
j_gene: TRBJ1-1
CDR3nt: TGCAGCGATAGACAGGGTAGGAACACTGAAGCTTTCTTT
CDR3aa: CSDRQGRNTEAFF

d_gene: TRBD1
v_gene: TRBV4-1
abundance: NA
j_gene: TRBJ1-4
CDR3nt: TGCGCCAGCAGCCAAGGGGTGGGGACAGGGGTTGAAAAACTGTTTTTT
CDR3aa: CASSQGVGTGVEKLFF

d_gene: NA
v_gene: TRBV11-3
abundance: NA
j_gene: TRBJ2-5
CDR3nt: TGTGCCAGCAGCTCAGGCGGGAAGACCCAGTACTTC
CDR3aa: CASSSGGKTQYF

d_gene: TRBD2
v_gene: TRBV6-1
abundance: NA
j_gene: TRBJ2-5
CDR3nt: TGTGCCAGCAGTGAAGGTGAACGGGGGGGCCAGGAGACCCAGTACTTC
CDR3aa: CASSEGERGGQETQYF

d_gene: NA
v_gene: TRBV3-1/TRBV3-2
abundance: NA
j_gene: TRBJ1-2
CDR3nt: TGTGCCAGCAGCCAGGACAGACACTATGGCTACACCTTC
CDR3aa: CASSQDRHYGYTF

d_gene: TRBD1
v_gene: TRBV2
abundance: NA
j_gene: TRBJ1-4
CDR3nt: TGTGCCAGCAGTCCAGGGGACAGGGTAACTAATGAAAAACTGTTTTTT
CDR3aa: CASSPGDRVTNEKLFF

d_gene: NA
v_gene: TRBV27
abundance: NA
j_gene: TRBJ1-1
CDR3nt: TGTGCCAGCAGTCCCCTCGGGACGGACTATGAAGCTTTCTTT
CDR3aa: CASSPLGTDYEAFF

d_gene: TRBD1
v_gene: TRBV5-1
abundance: NA
j_gene: TRBJ1-2
CDR3nt: TGCGCCAGCAGCGGTAACCAGGGGGCGCGGGGCTACACCTTC
CDR3aa: CASSGNQGARGYTF

d_gene: TRBD1
v_gene: TRBV4-2
abundance: once
j_gene: TRBJ1-5
CDR3nt: TGTGCCAGCAGCCAAGATGGCCAGACAGGGAGAGGGAGCAATCAGCCCCAGCATTTT
CDR3aa: CASSQDGQTGRGSNQPQHF

d_gene: TRBD1
v_gene: TRBV10-2
abundance: NA
j_gene: TRBJ1-1
CDR3nt: TGCGCCAGCAGTGGGGGACTCCTCAGGGGGCCCAGGAACACTGAAGCTTTCTTT
CDR3aa: CASSGGLLRGPRNTEAFF

d_gene: TRBD1
v_gene: TRBV6-5
abundance: NA
j_gene: TRBJ2-7
CDR3nt: TGTGCCGGAAAACAGGGGGCGAAAAACGAGCAGTACTTC
CDR3aa: CAGKQGAKNEQYF

d_gene: NA
v_gene: TRBV15
abundance: once
j_gene: TRBJ1-1
CDR3nt: TGTGCCACCAGCAGAGATTCAAAGGGGACTGAAGCTTTCTTT
CDR3aa: CATSRDSKGTEAFF

d_gene: NA
v_gene: TRBV11-2
abundance: NA
j_gene: TRBJ1-1
CDR3nt: TGTGCCAGCAGCTTAGCGGCCCGGGTCACTGAAGCTTTCTTT
CDR3aa: CASSLAARVTEAFF

d_gene: TRBD2
v_gene: TRBV4-1
abundance: NA
j_gene: TRBJ2-1
CDR3nt: TGCGCCAGCAGCCGAAAGCTAGCGGGGGGGTACAATGAGCAGTTCTTC
CDR3aa: CASSRKLAGGYNEQFF

d_gene: TRBD2
v_gene: TRBV7-3
abundance: NA
j_gene: TRBJ2-7
CDR3nt: TGTGCCAGCAGCTCGGGCGGGGGGCCTATGGTCGAGCAGTACTTC
CDR3aa: CASSSGGGPMVEQYF

d_gene: NA
v_gene: TRBV5-6
abundance: NA
j_gene: TRBJ2-7
CDR3nt: TGTGCCAGCAGCTTGGCAGGCCGCGAGCAGTACTTC
CDR3aa: CASSLAGREQYF

d_gene: NA
v_gene: TRBV4-2
abundance: NA
j_gene: TRBJ2-1
CDR3nt: TGTGCCAGCAGCCAAGTCAAAAATGAGCAGTTCTTC
CDR3aa: CASSQVKNEQFF

d_gene: TRBD1
v_gene: TRBV7-9
abundance: NA
j_gene: TRBJ1-1
CDR3nt: TGTGCCAGCAAGACCCGGGACAGGGGGGTTTGGACTGAAGCTTTCTTT
CDR3aa: CASKTRDRGVWTEAFF

d_gene: TRBD1
v_gene: TRBV5-1
abundance: NA
j_gene: TRBJ1-4
CDR3nt: TGCGCCAGCAGTCGGGACAGCCCCCCGGGGGAAAAACTGTTTTTT
CDR3aa: CASSRDSPPGEKLFF

d_gene: TRBD1
v_gene: TRBV2
abundance: NA
j_gene: TRBJ1-4
CDR3nt: TGTGCCAGCAGTGAAAGGACAGGGGGCAAAAAACTGTTTTTT
CDR3aa: CASSERTGGKKLFF

d_gene: NA
v_gene: TRBV11-2
abundance: NA
j_gene: TRBJ1-6
CDR3nt: TGTGCCAGCAGCTTCGGGCAGGGTGGTTCACCCCTCCACTTT
CDR3aa: CASSFGQGGSPLHF

d_gene: NA
v_gene: TRBV19
abundance: once
j_gene: TRBJ1-6
CDR3nt: TGTGCCAGTAGTATAGAGGCAGGGAGGAATTCACCCCTCCACTTT
CDR3aa: CASSIEAGRNSPLHF

d_gene: TRBD1
v_gene: TRBV7-9
abundance: NA
j_gene: TRBJ1-5
CDR3nt: TGTGCCGGACAGGTAGGGCTAGGAAGCAATCAGCCCCAGCATTTT
CDR3aa: CAGQVGLGSNQPQHF

d_gene: NA
v_gene: TRBV5-1
abundance: NA
j_gene: TRBJ2-2
CDR3nt: TGCGCCAGCAGCTTGGGCAGGGCGAACACCGGGGAGCTGTTTTTT
CDR3aa: CASSLGRANTGELFF

d_gene: NA
v_gene: TRBV4-2
abundance: NA
j_gene: TRBJ1-1
CDR3nt: TGTGCCAGCAGCCAAGGAAACAGGCTGAACACTGAAGCTTTCTTT
CDR3aa: CASSQGNRLNTEAFF

d_gene: NA
v_gene: TRBV28
abundance: NA
j_gene: TRBJ1-6
CDR3nt: TGTGCCAGCATCCTACAGGGAAATAATTCACCCCTCCACTTT
CDR3aa: CASILQGNNSPLHF

d_gene: NA
v_gene: TRBV19
abundance: NA
j_gene: TRBJ1-3
CDR3nt: TGTGCCAGTAGTATTGAAGGTGGAGGGGCCTCTGGAAACACCATATATTTT
CDR3aa: CASSIEGGGASGNTIYF

d_gene: TRBD1
v_gene: TRBV5-1
abundance: NA
j_gene: TRBJ1-3
CDR3nt: TGCGCCAGCAGCTTGGAGACAGGGAACTCTGGAAACACCATATATTTT
CDR3aa: CASSLETGNSGNTIYF

d_gene: TRBD1
v_gene: TRBV29-1
abundance: NA
j_gene: TRBJ2-1
CDR3nt: TGCAGCGTGGGGACAGGTCCTAGCTCCTACAATGAGCAGTTCTTC
CDR3aa: CSVGTGPSSYNEQFF

d_gene: TRBD1
v_gene: TRBV6-5
abundance: NA
j_gene: TRBJ2-7
CDR3nt: TGTGCCAGCAGTCAGGGGGCCGGTAACGAGCAGTACTTC
CDR3aa: CASSQGAGNEQYF

d_gene: NA
v_gene: TRBV9
abundance: once
j_gene: TRBJ2-1
CDR3nt: TGTGCCAGCAGCGGCGGGTCTGAAGAGCAGGTCCACAATGAGCAGTTCTTC
CDR3aa: CASSGGSEEQVHNEQFF

d_gene: NA
v_gene: TRBV5-3
abundance: NA
j_gene: TRBJ1-6
CDR3nt: TGTGCCAGAAGCTTTCAGGACAGATATAATTCACCCCTCCACTTT
CDR3aa: CARSFQDRYNSPLHF

d_gene: TRBD1
v_gene: TRBV4-1
abundance: NA
j_gene: TRBJ1-2
CDR3nt: TGCGCCAGCAGCCAACTCGGACAGGGGTTAGACTATGGCTACACCTTC
CDR3aa: CASSQLGQGLDYGYTF

d_gene: NA
v_gene: TRBV5-1
abundance: NA
j_gene: TRBJ2-3
CDR3nt: TGCGCCAGCAGCTTGGCCAGTGGGGGGGCCGATACGCAGTATTTT
CDR3aa: CASSLASGGADTQYF

d_gene: NA
v_gene: TRBV4-1
abundance: once
j_gene: TRBJ2-2
CDR3nt: TGCGCCAGCAGCCAAGAATCCCTTACCGGGGAGCTGTTTTTT
CDR3aa: CASSQESLTGELFF

d_gene: TRBD1
v_gene: TRBV4-2
abundance: NA
j_gene: TRBJ1-1
CDR3nt: TGTGCCAGCAGCCAAGATAGTATCGCAGGGGGCCTGAACACTGAAGCTTTCTTT
CDR3aa: CASSQDSIAGGLNTEAFF